Below, 8 T cell receptor beta chains from the same sample are listed, as sequenced in a study of T cells in Graves' hyperthyroidism and ophthalmopathy. Amplification of TCR beta CDR3 regions was performed using RNA transcripts as template. Researchers ran a first-round RT-PCR on the TCR CDR3 using the HTBI primer set. TCRdb itself ran the multiplex PCR reads through MiXCR, one entry per CDR3 protein. The table shows around 250,000 distinct CDR3 sequences, with about 16% occurring only once. Source material: blood. Receptors were obtained from a woman aged 18-30 years with Graves' ophthalmopathy.

This clonotype was counted at least ten times. DNA for the CDR3: TGTGCCAGCAGGCCGAGCCCAACCCCTAACAGGGGCCAAAACACCGGGGAGCTGTTTTTT. Protein product: CASRPSPTPNRGQNTGELFF. The chain joins TRBV2 to TRBJ2-2; 7 bases map to TRBD1. The CDR3 sequence is 20 residues long. CDR1 is SNHLY, CDR2 FYNNEI, per germline. Losses at the gene ends were 6 bases for V and 2 bases for J; bases not matched to a gene: 21.

This clonotype was recorded many times. This rearrangement joins TRBV6-1 to TRBJ1-1; TRBD1 matches 7 bases. Germline lookup yields CDR1 MNHNS and CDR2 SASEGT. The CDR3 has 19 amino acids. Germline trimming cut 6 bases from V and 2 bases from J; bases unmatched to any gene: 21. In DNA form, the CDR3 reads TGTGCCAGCAGAGCTTTCCACAGGGGAGGAAGCATCAGAAACACTGAAGCTTTCTTT. Translated: CASRAFHRGGSIRNTEAFF.

This clonotype was seen ten or more times. The gene calls are TRBV19 and TRBJ2-3; D uncertain. V was pared by 2 bases and J by 0 bases, with 9 bases between. The length of the CDR3 is 15 residues. From germline, CDR1 is LNHDA and CDR2 SQIVND (reference sequence). As DNA, the CDR3 is TGTGCCAGTAGTATAATCGGATCTAGCACAGATACGCAGTATTTT. Translated, it gives CASSIIGSSTDTQYF.

This clonotype has at least ten counts. The chain is built from TRBV11-2 and TRBJ1-5; 7 bases align to TRBD1. The CDR3 sequence is 13 residues long. Germline CDR1 and CDR2: SGHAT and FQNNGV. J was trimmed by 6 bases and V by 5 bases; bases with no gene match: 4. The CDR3 sequence: CASSPQGSQPQHF. CDR3 sequence (DNA): TGTGCCAGCAGCCCACAGGGGTCTCAGCCCCAGCATTTT.

The V gene is TRBV7-2, the J gene TRBJ2-1, with 11 positions matching TRBD2. Germline-derived CDR1 and CDR2 are SGHTA and FQGNSA. This CDR3 region has 16 residues. Unmatched junction bases numbered 8, after V lost 6 bases and J lost 4 bases. CDR3 amino acids: CASRKGLAGGYNEQFF. The CDR3 nucleotides read TGTGCCAGCAGGAAGGGGCTAGCGGGGGGATACAATGAGCAGTTCTTC. The variable domain in full, with the rest retrieved from reference TRBV7-2 and TRBJ2-1, is GAGVSQSPSNKVTEKGKDVELRCDPISGHTALYWYRQSLGQGLEFLIYFQGNSAPDKSGLPSDRFSAERTGGSVSTLTIQRTQQEDSAVYLCASRKGLAGGYNEQFFGPGTRLTVL.

This clonotype was observed many times. The rearrangement joins TRBV9 to TRBJ1-1, with D perhaps matching TRBD1 (6 bases). CDR1 and CDR2 (germline): SGDLS, YYNGEE. Trimming removed 0 bases from V and 5 bases from J, with 14 bases in between. CDR3 length: 15 amino acids. The CDR3 nucleotides are TGTGCCAGCAGCGTAGGACCCTCCCAGGGGACTGAAGCTTTCTTT. It specifies CASSVGPSQGTEAFF.

Ten or more counts support this clonotype. The chain uses TRBV15 and TRBJ2-5; 8 bases agree with TRBD1. The CDR3 is made up of 15 amino acids. Germline V CDR1 and CDR2: LNHNV, YYDKDF (reference sequence). V lost 0 bases and J lost 5; bases outside the gene matches: 5. CDR3 DNA: TGTGCCACCAGCAGAGAGGGGGACAGGTTCGAGACCCAGTACTTC. Its translation is CATSREGDRFETQYF.

This clonotype has ten or more counts. The V and J genes are TRBV4-1 and TRBJ2-1, with 8 positions matching TRBD2. The V gene end was trimmed by 0 bases and the J gene end by 2 bases; junction bases not matched to a gene: 6. The CDR3 loop spans 17 amino acids. CDR1 is MGHRA, CDR2 YSYEKL, per germline. The CDR3 nucleotides read TGCGCCAGCAGCCAAGAGTGGGCGGGGGGACCCTACAATGAGCAGTTCTTC. Translating it yields CASSQEWAGGPYNEQFF.